Detailed here is one T cell receptor (beta chain). The antigen this receptor binds is unknown. Base qualities were left out, and no much larger clone turns up one base away. These data originate in a study of OX40 agonist ivuxolimab in advanced cancers. For context, the study as a whole: Ivuxolimab, which targeted the costimulatory receptor OX40 (CD134), was an agonistic, fully human IgG2 monoclonal antibody. Prior anti-PD-1, anti-PD-L1 or anti-CTLA-4 therapy was permitted, and about two fifths of dose-escalation patients had received checkpoint inhibitors. Intravenous ivuxolimab was administered to patients every 2 weeks at six dose levels: 0.01, 0.1, 0.3, 1.5, 3 and 10 mg/kg. In the dose-escalation cohort, 82.7% of patients were male, and the mean age was roughly 60 years, with a range of roughly 23 to 85. The monotherapy dose-escalation portion (N ≈ 52 patients) of the phase I ivuxolimab trial is reported in the paper. Partial responses occurred in three dose-escalation patients, of whom one had hepatocellular carcinoma and two had cutaneous melanoma. Of the approximately 50 dose-escalation patients, hepatocellular carcinoma was present in about 20, melanoma in about 15, renal cell carcinoma in 9 and head and neck cancer in 9. The purpose of peripheral TCRbeta sequencing was to test whether ivuxolimab changed TCR sequence diversity and led to clonal T-cell expansion. Study-wide findings and limitations: At doses from 0.1 to 3.0 mg/kg, clonal expansion was seen in both CD4+ and CD8+ blood T cells between baseline and week 6. On average, CD8+ T cells showed more expanded clones than CD4+ T cells after ivuxolimab. In the 0.1-3.0 mg/kg groups, partial responders were among the patients with the lowest normalized peripheral clonal expansion, particularly in CD8+ T cells. The antigen specificity of the clonally expanded peripheral T cells was not determined. Low levels of normalized T-cell clonal expansion were also seen in some patients who did not respond.

Genomic DNA was isolated from the sorted cells so that the TCRbeta CDR3 region could be sequenced. TCRbeta CDR3 regions were sequenced using the immunoSEQ Assay. In TCRdb, the immuneACCESS table is reduced to in-frame sequences with V and J assigned. These tables do not hold every clone; where another copy was compared, an unresolved V gene accounts for under half, and the others remain unexplained. The sample table shows tens of thousands of clones, and about four fifths are seen once. 4.5% to 5% of the sample rests with the top ten. V is cut by 0 bases and J by 5 bases, and the space between the germline ends is 15 bases. Sequences SGDLS (CDR1) and YYNGEE (CDR2) are obtained from the germline V gene. Taken from cysteine to phenylalanine, the CDR3 has 15 residues. Only the CDR3 region is kept as DNA, spanning 45 bases read in frame from base 1. Patients with a history of autoimmune disease or receiving systemic immunosuppression were excluded from the trial. Peripheral blood for TCR sequencing was collected from all dose cohorts at baseline, on cycle 4 day 1, and on cycle 7 day 1. The samples were drawn from a first-in-human, open-label, multicenter phase I dose-escalation trial of ivuxolimab. The trial enrolled adults with locally advanced or metastatic head and neck squamous cell, hepatocellular, melanoma or renal cell carcinoma. Before TCR sequencing, CD4+ T cells and CD8+ T cells from peripheral blood were sorted into separate populations.

The V gene is TRBV9 and the J gene is TRBJ2-7, and possibly TRBD1, on 6 matching bases. The origin of this receptor is an adult with an advanced solid tumor such as melanoma, head and neck, liver or kidney cancer. The sequenced sample was CD4+ or CD8+ T cells sorted from blood, obtained in a trial of the OX40 agonist ivuxolimab. CDR3 region: CASSVEGVVADEQYF. In nucleotide form, the sequence is TGTGCCAGCAGCGTAGAGGGGGTCGTCGCCGACGAGCAGTACTTC.